This T cell receptor beta chain was sequenced during a study of blood T cell repertoires in COVID-19. The participants were between about 18 and 90 years old and came from 24 US areas. Participant-given clinical history determined each cohort assignment. Sequenced by immunoSEQ multiplex PCR; TCRdb stores in-frame clones only, minus some. The data contain some 300,000 clones, 70% to 90% of them seen just once; the ten biggest clones take up 3.5% to 4.5%. The CDR3 has 14 amino acids. V was trimmed by 0 bases and J by 3 bases, leaving 10 bases between them. Germline CDR1 and CDR2: SGHRS and YFSETQ. The sample taken for sequencing was PBMCs or T cells enriched from blood (not recorded which). The genes are TRBV5-1 and TRBJ2-7; TRBD1 is a possible D gene (6 bases). The TCR sequence derives from a man aged 25-40 years who had recovered from COVID-19. The CDR3 spells CASSLGGDNYEQYF. CDR3 in DNA: TGCGCCAGCAGCTTGGGAGGGGACAACTACGAGCAGTACTTC.